This section outlines one T cell receptor (beta chain) sequence together with its context. Its target is not known. The CDR3 is 14 amino acids. Germline lookup yields CDR1 MNHEY and CDR2 SVGAGI. V lost 10 bases and J lost 5, with 20 bases in between. Subsequent to roughly 10 days of culture, CD4+ T cells were isolated. Vaccine administered to participants consisted of two doses of either BNT162b2 or mRNA-1273. The data were produced by immunoSEQ multiplex PCR, yet TCRdb's version contains in-frame clones alone and is incomplete. The sample records about 8,900 clones, approximately 76% being singletons. The entry originates in a study of vaccination effects on CD4 cells after COVID-19. Study as a whole: Samples collected post-vaccine were obtained a median of 72 days after the second dose.

The chain links TRBV6-5 to TRBJ1-2, with D possibly matching TRBD1 (5 bases). This clonotype originated in a human donor who received a COVID-19 vaccine. This material consisted of CD4+ T cells from PBMCs cultured without peptide, taken after COVID-19 vaccination. In DNA form, the CDR3 reads TGTGCCACCTCCCGGGACCCTGGGGGATATGGCTACACCTTC. Translation gives CATSRDPGGYGYTF.